This T cell receptor (beta chain) stems from a study of shared clonotypes between healthy human individuals. Some clones are missing from TCRdb's copy, which holds only in-frame ones; the method was immunoSEQ multiplex PCR. The data hold a few million clones, with 90% to 96% observed a single time. Sequencing was done on a sample of naive CD4+ T cells sorted from blood. Described subset: CD45RA+ positively selected. This clonotype was sampled from a man aged 18 to 30 in good health.

The CDR3 bases are TGTGCCATCAGGGAACAAGGATCACCCCTCCACTTT. Residues: CAIREQGSPLHF. The chain couples TRBV10-3 to TRBJ1-6; D gene ambiguous. V lost 6 bases and J lost 10, with 10 bases in between. Per the germline V gene, CDR1 is ENHRY and CDR2 is SYGVKD. The CDR3 length is 12 residues.